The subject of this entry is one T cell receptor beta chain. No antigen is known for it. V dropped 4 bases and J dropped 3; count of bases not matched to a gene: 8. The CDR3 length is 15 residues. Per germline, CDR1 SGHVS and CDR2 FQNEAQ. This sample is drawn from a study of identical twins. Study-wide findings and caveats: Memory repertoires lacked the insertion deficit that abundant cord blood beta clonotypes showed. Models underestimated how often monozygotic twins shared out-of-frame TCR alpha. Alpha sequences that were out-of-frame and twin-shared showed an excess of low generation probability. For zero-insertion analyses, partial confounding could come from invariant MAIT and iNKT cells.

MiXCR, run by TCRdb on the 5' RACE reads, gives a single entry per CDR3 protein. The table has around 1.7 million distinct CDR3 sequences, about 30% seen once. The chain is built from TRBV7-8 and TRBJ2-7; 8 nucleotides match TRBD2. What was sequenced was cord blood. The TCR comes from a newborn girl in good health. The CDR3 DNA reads TGTGCCAGCAGCTCTGTGCGGGGGGCCGACTACGAGCAGTACTTC. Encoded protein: CASSSVRGADYEQYF.